The sequence of this T cell receptor (beta chain) was determined in a study of cytomegalovirus exposure and HLA in healthy donors. Study-wide results and limits: Reports state that TCR beta sequences accurately predicted most subjects' HLA-A and HLA-B alleles.

Remarks on this clone: Its matching antigen is unknown.

Germline V lookup: CDR1 SSHAT, CDR2 FNYEAQ (reference sequence). The CDR3 length is 15 residues. V lost 5 bases and J lost 5; bases outside the gene matches: 4. 60 Vbeta and 13 Jbeta primers were used in PCR. The data were produced by immunoSEQ multiplex PCR, yet TCRdb's version contains in-frame clones alone and is incomplete. The repertoire holds about 82,000 clones, roughly 64% seen once, with 15% in the top ten. The genes are TRBV7-7 and TRBJ2-5, with 14 bases aligning to TRBD2. Sequenced input: PBMCs. The clonotype comes from a woman between 40 and 50 years old in good health and CMV-seropositive. The CDR3 DNA reads TGTGCCAGCAGCAGGACTAGCGGGGGGTTTGAGACCCAGTACTTC. Protein: CASSRTSGGFETQYF.